The rows below give T cell receptor beta chains drawn from one sample of a study of blood T cell repertoires in COVID-19. The protocol was immunoSEQ multiplex PCR, while the TCRdb copy is restricted to in-frame clones and leaves out a portion. The sample lists under 200,000 clones; 82% were seen once. Sequencing used peripheral blood. The receptors here all came from a woman aged 55 to 70 with COVID-19, enrolled during active disease. Both conserved end residues are part of each CDR3. D genes are given only for firm matches. Clone size is not always given. Where it is, it says once, few, many or a class for expanded clones.

j_call clone_size v_call d_call cdr3_nt cdr3_aa
TRBJ1-5 many TRBV19 NA TGTGCCAGTAGTCCGGACAGCCAATATAGCAATCAGCCCCAGCATTTT CASSPDSQYSNQPQHF
TRBJ1-2 NA TRBV6-5 TRBD1 TGTGCCAGCAGTTACCCTCCGGGACAGGGGATCTATGGCTACACCTTC CASSYPPGQGIYGYTF
TRBJ1-6 once TRBV11-2 NA TGTGCCAGCAGCTTCCGGCCCCGGGGGAGTTATTCACCCCTCCACTTT CASSFRPRGSYSPLHF
TRBJ1-4 few TRBV5-1 NA TGCGCCAGCAGCCCCGGACAGTCTAATGAAAAACTGTTTTTT CASSPGQSNEKLFF
TRBJ1-1 NA TRBV3-1/TRBV3-2 TRBD1 TGTGCCAGCAGCCAACTATTTGGACAGGGGCAGAACACTGAAGCTTTCTTT CASSQLFGQGQNTEAFF
TRBJ2-7 NA TRBV18 NA TGTGCCAGCTCACCACAGGTGCGCGGGACGGTCTCCTACGAGCAGTACTTC CASSPQVRGTVSYEQYF
TRBJ1-1 NA TRBV19 NA TGTGCCAGTAGTATCCGGACAACGACTGAAGCTTTCTTT CASSIRTTTEAFF
TRBJ1-4 NA TRBV5-4 NA TGTGCCAGCAGCTTGGCCGCGCCAGGGGCCCCTAATGAAAAACTGTTTTTT CASSLAAPGAPNEKLFF
TRBJ2-1 NA TRBV7-3 TRBD2 TGTGCCAGCAGCTTAACGAGGCGGGAGGGCAGTAATGAGCAGTTCTTC CASSLTRREGSNEQFF
TRBJ2-7 once TRBV7-2 TRBD2 TGTGCCAGCAGCTTAGGGGCTAGCGGGGCCGGCGAGCAGTACTTC CASSLGASGAGEQYF
TRBJ2-5 once TRBV28 TRBD2 TGTGCCAGCAGTTATTGGACTAGCGGGGGGGACAGGGAGACCCAGTACTTC CASSYWTSGGDRETQYF
TRBJ2-5 NA TRBV4-1 TRBD1 TGCGCCAGCAGCCGGACAGGGGATAGAGAGACCCAGTACTTC CASSRTGDRETQYF
TRBJ2-5 NA TRBV9 TRBD2 TGTGCCAGCAGCAAAAGTTCCCTGTTTAGCGGGGGGCTGGTTAAAGAGACCCAGTACTTC CASSKSSLFSGGLVKETQYF
TRBJ1-4 NA TRBV2 NA TGTGCCAGCAGTGATAGGGCGGGTGCTCACGAAAAACTGTTTTTT CASSDRAGAHEKLFF
TRBJ2-7 NA TRBV29-1 NA TGCAGCGTTGGTGTGGCAGGGTCAAACTACGAGCAGTACTTC CSVGVAGSNYEQYF
TRBJ2-5 NA TRBV5-1 NA TGCGCCAGCAGCTTCAGGGTACAAGAGACCCAGTACTTC CASSFRVQETQYF
TRBJ1-3 NA TRBV19 TRBD1 TGTGCCAGTAGTATTCGGGACAGTTCTGGAAACACCATATATTTT CASSIRDSSGNTIYF
TRBJ1-2 few TRBV5-4 TRBD1 TGTGCCAGCAGCTTGCCCGGACGACAGGGCCAGTGGTATGGCTACACCTTC CASSLPGRQGQWYGYTF
TRBJ1-2 once TRBV11-3 TRBD1 TGTGCCAGCAGCTTAGATGGGACAGAGTTTAACTATGGCTACACCTTC CASSLDGTEFNYGYTF
TRBJ2-7 NA TRBV10-3 TRBD2 TGTGCCATCACCAGATCCGGGACTACCTACGAGCAGTACTTC CAITRSGTTYEQYF
TRBJ2-5 once TRBV20-1 TRBD1 TGCAGTGCTACTGACAGGGAAGAGACCCAGTACTTC CSATDREETQYF
TRBJ1-6 NA TRBV6-5 NA TGTGCCAGCAGATCCGGGACTTTAAATTCACCCCTCCACTTT CASRSGTLNSPLHF
TRBJ1-3 NA TRBV7-3 TRBD1 TGTGCCAGCAGCTTAATGGACAGGAGATCTGGAAACACCATATATTTT CASSLMDRRSGNTIYF
TRBJ2-7 NA TRBV5-1 TRBD1 TGCGCCAGCAGCTCACCGGGACAGGGGACCGAGCAGTACTTC CASSSPGQGTEQYF
TRBJ1-4 once TRBV2 TRBD1 TGTGCCAGCAGTAGAGACAGGGATATGACTAATGAAAAACTGTTTTTT CASSRDRDMTNEKLFF
TRBJ2-2 NA TRBV5-1 NA TGCGCCAGCAGCTTGGTAGAGAACACCGGGGAGCTGTTTTTT CASSLVENTGELFF
TRBJ2-2 NA TRBV7-8 NA TGTGCCAGCAGCTTAGCCCGGACAGATAACACCGGGGAGCTGTTTTTT CASSLARTDNTGELFF
TRBJ1-2 NA TRBV5-5 NA TGTGCCAGCAGCTTGGCCACAGATAACTATGGCTACACCTTC CASSLATDNYGYTF
TRBJ2-7 NA TRBV5-1 TRBD2 TGCGCCAGCAGCCCGGGGCTAGCGGGAGGGAAAATGTACGAGCAGTACTTC CASSPGLAGGKMYEQYF
TRBJ1-6 many TRBV4-1 NA TGCGCCAGCAGCCAAGAGGCCCGCCCAAATAATTCACCCCTCCACTTT CASSQEARPNNSPLHF
TRBJ1-4 NA TRBV10-3 NA TGTGCCACTCGGACAGAATCAACTAATGAAAAACTGTTTTTT CATRTESTNEKLFF
TRBJ1-2 NA TRBV5-4 NA TGTGCCAGCAGCTTGGAGAGGGTGAGCTATGGCTACACCTTC CASSLERVSYGYTF